This TCR beta chain was recovered during a study of monozygotic twins with cystic fibrosis (dated by TCRdb to the early 2020s). In the study overall: Barcoded libraries were prepared from about 3 micrograms of fragmented DNA with approximately 15 PCR cycles. Twins were ranked among 1,060 cohort participants for weight-for-height and FEVPerc (FEV1 disease centile) on the day of blood sampling. Data for three of the twin pairs had been reported earlier in a different context. TCR beta repertoires were compared within and between 16 monozygotic twin pairs with cystic fibrosis so that genetic influence on V and J gene usage could be assessed. Ten female and six male twin pairs, aged about 2.0 to 36.4 years (median around 9 years) and mostly children and adolescents, were included in the cohort. Overall results and qualifications from the work: Nucleotide-identical clonotype sharing was significantly higher within monozygotic CF twin pairs than between unrelated CF individuals (P = 0.000026, Mann-Whitney). In 13 of 16 pairs, V gene usage most closely resembled the co-twin's, and the same held for J usage in 8 of 16 pairs, a pattern suggesting genetic constraints. Simpson clonality was generally low (median approximately 0.0091), suggesting a naive-dominated repertoire, with higher clonality in the most severely affected patients. The cohort was small, and the number of shared CDR3s showed no association with age, concordance or disease severity.

The twin pairs came from the European Cystic Fibrosis Twin and Sibling Study Cohort, a cohort that recruited patients from roughly 160 CF clinics across 14 European countries. Both zygosity and CFTR genotype were checked in-house, and zygosity was tested with multiplex PCR across nine short tandem repeat loci. Peripheral blood was taken from each twin, and clinical parameters were recorded on the day of blood sampling. Genomic DNA was isolated from peripheral blood cells with phenol/chloroform and kept in TE buffer at 4 degrees C. Notes on this clone: No antigen is known for it. It has no much larger one-base neighbor in the sample; base qualities were not kept.

Following the manufacturer's instructions, TCR beta CDR3 regions were amplified by multiplex PCR with the immunoSEQ immune profiling system. Sequencing was performed on an Illumina NextSeq system. Under the source paper's analysis protocol: Sequence data were processed on the immunoSEQ Analyzer platform, and clonality was calculated as the square root of Simpson's index of productive rearrangements. Similarity in V and J usage was measured by Jensen-Shannon distance, and OLGA was used to compute CDR3 generation probabilities. The immuneACCESS database (August 2020) and VDJdb (December 2020) were searched for shared CDR3 sequences. Entries here come from immuneACCESS through TCRdb and include only in-frame sequences with V and J called. Some clones fail to appear in such tables; in the studies checked, an unresolved V gene covers under half of the shortfall, and the cause of the remainder is unknown. V and J calls and clone size come straight from that table; D and trimming were deduced from the DNA. Across this sample there are about 7,500 clones, with around 94% seen only once. 0.5% to 0.65% of the sample lies in the top ten.

The receptor comes from a boy younger than 10 with cystic fibrosis. The sequencing input was blood.

The DNA sequence is as follows: TGTGCCAGCAGTTACTCGCTGCCGGGAAACACCGGGGAGCTGTTTTTT. This codes for CASSYSLPGNTGELFF. This chain is built from TRBV6-5 and TRBJ2-2; matching of 5 bases hints at TRBD2 as the D gene. The CDR3 starts with the cysteine, ends with the phenylalanine, and has 16 residues. The DNA shown is the 48-base CDR3, in frame from base 1. The germline V gene sets CDR1 to MNHEY and CDR2 to SVGAGI. V drops 0 bases and J drops 2 bases, leaving 10 bases in between.